This T cell receptor beta chain was observed in a study of T cells in Graves' hyperthyroidism and ophthalmopathy. Investigators excluded patients with uncontrolled infection, other autoimmune disease, pregnancy or lactation. Clinical symptoms, serum thyroxine and TRAb, thyroid ultrasound and orbital computed tomography together formed the diagnostic basis. The PBMCs had their origin in roughly 9.4 ml of fresh peripheral blood. The study, taken as a whole, reports: From stable hyperthyroidism, ophthalmopathy was separated by a 13 V-J model.

Authors of the study amplified TCR beta CDR3 regions from RNA transcripts. In the first-round RT-PCR of the TCR CDR3, the HTBI primer set was used. TCRdb independently ran MiXCR on the multiplex PCR reads; one entry per CDR3 protein. The table lists 550,000 to 800,000 distinct CDR3 sequences, roughly 15% of them singletons. This clonotype was picked up a small number of times. Its matching antigen is unknown. Deletions cut 6 bases from V and 0 bases from J, with 11 bases between. This CDR3 region has 14 residues. Germline CDR1 LNHDA, CDR2 SQIVND (reference sequence). This TCR derives from a man aged 18 to 29 with Graves' hyperthyroidism. Sequencing was carried out using blood. The chain uses TRBV19 and TRBJ1-1, with D uncertain. Written as DNA, the CDR3 is TGTGCCAGTAGGTGGGGATTATTGAACACTGAAGCTTTCTTT. This encodes CASRWGLLNTEAFF.